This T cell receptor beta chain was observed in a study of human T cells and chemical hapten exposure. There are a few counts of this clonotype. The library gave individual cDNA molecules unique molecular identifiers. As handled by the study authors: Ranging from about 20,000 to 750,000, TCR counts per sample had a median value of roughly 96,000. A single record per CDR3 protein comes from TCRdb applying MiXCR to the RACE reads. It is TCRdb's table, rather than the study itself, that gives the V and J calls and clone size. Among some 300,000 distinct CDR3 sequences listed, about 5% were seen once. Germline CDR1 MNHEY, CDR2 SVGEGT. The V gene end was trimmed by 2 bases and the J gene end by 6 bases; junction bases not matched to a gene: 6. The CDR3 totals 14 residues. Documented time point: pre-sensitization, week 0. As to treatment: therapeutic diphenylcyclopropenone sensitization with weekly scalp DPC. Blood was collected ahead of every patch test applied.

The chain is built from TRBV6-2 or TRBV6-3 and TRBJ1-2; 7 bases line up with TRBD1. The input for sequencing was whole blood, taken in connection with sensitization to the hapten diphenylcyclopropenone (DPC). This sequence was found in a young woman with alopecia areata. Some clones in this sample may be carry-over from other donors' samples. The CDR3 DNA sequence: TGTGCCAGCAGTTACGGAGACAGGGATCATGGCTACACCTTC. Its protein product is CASSYGDRDHGYTF.